This TCR beta chain was identified during a study of blood T cell repertoires in COVID-19. Overall study: The United States, Italy and Spain supplied acute and convalescent COVID-19 samples. PBMCs, B-cell-depleted T cells, or T cells were the source of the cDNA or gDNA that made up the material.

Clones were read by immunoSEQ multiplex PCR, and TCRdb kept only the in-frame ones, dropping some. The sample consists of approximately 150,000 clones, about 85% of them appearing once. The CDR3 spans 14 residues. Trimming removed 2 bases from V and 0 bases from J, with 8 bases in between. Germline CDR1 reads SGDLS; CDR2 reads YYNGEE. This receptor was obtained from a woman of 80 years or more with COVID-19, enrolled during active disease. The specimen sequenced was peripheral blood. The chain carries TRBV9 and TRBJ1-1, with D possibly TRBD1 on 5 matching bases. CDR3 protein: CASSVGGMNTEAFF. As DNA, the CDR3 is TGTGCCAGCAGCGTCGGGGGGATGAACACTGAAGCTTTCTTT.